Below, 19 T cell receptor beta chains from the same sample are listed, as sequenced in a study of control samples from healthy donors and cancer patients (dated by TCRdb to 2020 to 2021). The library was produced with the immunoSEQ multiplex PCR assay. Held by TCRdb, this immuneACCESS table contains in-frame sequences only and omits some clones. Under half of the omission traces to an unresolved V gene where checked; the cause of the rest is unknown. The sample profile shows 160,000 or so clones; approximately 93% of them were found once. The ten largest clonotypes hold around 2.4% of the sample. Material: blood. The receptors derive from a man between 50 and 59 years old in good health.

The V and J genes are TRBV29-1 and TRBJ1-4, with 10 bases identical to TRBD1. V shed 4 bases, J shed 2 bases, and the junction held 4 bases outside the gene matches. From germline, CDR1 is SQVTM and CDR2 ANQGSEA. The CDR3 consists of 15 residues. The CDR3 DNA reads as TGCAGCGTTGCCGGGACAGGGGCGACTAATGAAAAACTGTTTTTT. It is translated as CSVAGTGATNEKLFF.

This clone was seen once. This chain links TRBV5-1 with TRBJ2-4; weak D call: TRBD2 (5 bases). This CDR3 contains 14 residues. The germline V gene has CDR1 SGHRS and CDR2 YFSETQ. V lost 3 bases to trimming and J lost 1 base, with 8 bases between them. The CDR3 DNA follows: TGCGCCAGCAGCTCGGGGAGTGCCAAAAACATTCAGTACTTC. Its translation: CASSSGSAKNIQYF.

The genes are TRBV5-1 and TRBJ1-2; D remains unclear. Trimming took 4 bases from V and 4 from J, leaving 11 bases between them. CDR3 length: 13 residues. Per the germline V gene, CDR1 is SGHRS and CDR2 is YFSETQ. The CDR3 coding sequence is TGCGCCAGCAGCCCTCGGACTGGCTATGGCTACACCTTC. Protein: CASSPRTGYGYTF.

CDR3: CASSPGTNNSPLHF. CDR3 DNA sequence: TGTGCCAGCAGCCCAGGGACGAATAATTCACCCCTCCACTTT. This sequence joins TRBV2 and TRBJ1-6, with D maybe TRBD1 (5 bases). The CDR3 loop spans 14 amino acids. Trimming cost V 6 bases and J 5 bases, with 11 bases left between them. From germline, CDR1 is SNHLY and CDR2 FYNNEI.

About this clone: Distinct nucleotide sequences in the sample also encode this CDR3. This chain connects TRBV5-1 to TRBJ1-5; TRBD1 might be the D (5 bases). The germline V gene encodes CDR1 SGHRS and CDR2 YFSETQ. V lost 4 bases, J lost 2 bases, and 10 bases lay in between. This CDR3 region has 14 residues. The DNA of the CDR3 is TGCGCCAGCAGCCTTCAGGGAGGCAATCAGCCCCAGCATTTT. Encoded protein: CASSLQGGNQPQHF.

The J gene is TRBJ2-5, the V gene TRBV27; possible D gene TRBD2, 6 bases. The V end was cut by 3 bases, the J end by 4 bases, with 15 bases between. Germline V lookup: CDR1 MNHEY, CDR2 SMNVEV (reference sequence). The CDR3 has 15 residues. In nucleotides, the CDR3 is TGTGCCAGCAGTTTTAGGGCACTAGCTGGAGAGACCCAGTACTTC. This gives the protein CASSFRALAGETQYF.

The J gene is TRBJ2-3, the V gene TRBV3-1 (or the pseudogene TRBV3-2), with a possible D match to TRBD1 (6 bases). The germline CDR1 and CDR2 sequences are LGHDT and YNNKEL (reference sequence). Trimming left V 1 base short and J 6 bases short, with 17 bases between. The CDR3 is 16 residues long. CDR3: CASSQAQGHTGDTQYF. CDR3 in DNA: TGTGCCAGCAGCCAAGCACAGGGACACACTGGGGATACGCAGTATTTT.

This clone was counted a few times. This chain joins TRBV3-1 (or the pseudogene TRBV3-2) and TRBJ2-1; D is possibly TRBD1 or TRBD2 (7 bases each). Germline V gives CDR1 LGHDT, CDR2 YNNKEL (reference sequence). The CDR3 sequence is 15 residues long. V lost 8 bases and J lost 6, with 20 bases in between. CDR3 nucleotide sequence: TGTGCCAGCTCACCTGCAGGGGGGAGGGCCAATGAGCAGTTCTTC. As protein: CASSPAGGRANEQFF.

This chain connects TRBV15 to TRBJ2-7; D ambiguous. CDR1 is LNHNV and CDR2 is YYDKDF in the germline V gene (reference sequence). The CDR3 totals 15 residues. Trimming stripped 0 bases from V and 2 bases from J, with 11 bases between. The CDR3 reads CATSRDRTRTYEQYF. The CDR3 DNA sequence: TGTGCCACCAGCAGAGATAGGACCAGAACCTACGAGCAGTACTTC.

The CDR3 region is CASRNRGTDTGELFF. In DNA, the CDR3 is TGTGCCAGCAGAAACAGGGGGACGGACACCGGGGAGCTGTTTTTT. This sequence joins TRBV28 and TRBJ2-2; 8 bases agree with TRBD1. V lost 6 bases and J lost 3; bases outside the gene matches: 6. The CDR3 is made up of 15 amino acids. CDR1 and CDR2 from the germline V gene are MDHEN and SYDVKM.

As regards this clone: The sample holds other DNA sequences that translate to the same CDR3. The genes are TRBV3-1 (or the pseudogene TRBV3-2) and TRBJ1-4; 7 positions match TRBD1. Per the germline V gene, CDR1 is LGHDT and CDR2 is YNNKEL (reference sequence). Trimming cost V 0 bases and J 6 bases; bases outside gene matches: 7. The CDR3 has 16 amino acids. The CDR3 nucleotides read TGTGCCAGCAGCCAAGATGGCGGGACAGTTTATGAAAAACTGTTTTTT. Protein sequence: CASSQDGGTVYEKLFF.

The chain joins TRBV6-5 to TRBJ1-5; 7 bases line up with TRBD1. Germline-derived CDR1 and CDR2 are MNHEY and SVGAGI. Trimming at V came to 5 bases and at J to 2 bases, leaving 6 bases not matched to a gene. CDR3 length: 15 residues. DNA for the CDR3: TGTGCCAGCAGTAACCGACAGGGCGGCAATCAGCCCCAGCATTTT. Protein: CASSNRQGGNQPQHF.

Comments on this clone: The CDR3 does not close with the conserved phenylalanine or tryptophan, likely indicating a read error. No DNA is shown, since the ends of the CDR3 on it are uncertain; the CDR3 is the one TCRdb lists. The CDR3 sequence: CASSTNRAGAHY. The rearrangement uses TRBV19 and TRBJ1-1; the D segment call TRBD1 is taken from the table without a DNA check. Germline CDR1 and CDR2: LNHDA and SQIVND (reference sequence). The CDR3 extends over 12 residues, inclusive of both ends.

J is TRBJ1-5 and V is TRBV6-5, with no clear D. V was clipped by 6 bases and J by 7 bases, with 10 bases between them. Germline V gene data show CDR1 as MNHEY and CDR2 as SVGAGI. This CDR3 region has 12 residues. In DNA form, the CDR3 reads TGTGCCAGCAGGGATCGAAGACAGCCCCAGCATTTT. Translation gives CASRDRRQPQHF.

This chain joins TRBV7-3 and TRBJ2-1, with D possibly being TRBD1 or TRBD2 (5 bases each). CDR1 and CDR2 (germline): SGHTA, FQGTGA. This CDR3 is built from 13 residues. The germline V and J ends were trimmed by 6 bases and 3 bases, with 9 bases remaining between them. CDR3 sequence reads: CASSWDHYNEQFF. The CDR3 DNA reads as TGTGCCAGCAGTTGGGACCACTACAATGAGCAGTTCTTC.

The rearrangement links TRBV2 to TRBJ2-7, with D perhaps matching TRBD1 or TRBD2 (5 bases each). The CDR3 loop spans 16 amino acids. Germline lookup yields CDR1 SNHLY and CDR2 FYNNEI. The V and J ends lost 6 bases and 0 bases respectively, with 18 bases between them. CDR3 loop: CASRWDGIQISYEQYF. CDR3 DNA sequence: TGTGCCAGCAGATGGGACGGCATACAAATCTCCTACGAGCAGTACTTC.

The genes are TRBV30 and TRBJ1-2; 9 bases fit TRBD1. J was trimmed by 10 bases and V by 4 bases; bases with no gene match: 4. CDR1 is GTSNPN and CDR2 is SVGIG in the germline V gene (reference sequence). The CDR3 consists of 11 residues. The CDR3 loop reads CAWNNRGLYTF. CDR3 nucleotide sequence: TGTGCCTGGAACAACAGGGGGCTCTACACCTTC.

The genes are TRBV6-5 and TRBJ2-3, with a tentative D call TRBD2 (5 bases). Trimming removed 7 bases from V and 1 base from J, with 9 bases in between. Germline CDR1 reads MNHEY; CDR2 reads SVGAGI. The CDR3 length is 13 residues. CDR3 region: CASNRDRTDTQYF. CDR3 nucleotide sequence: TGTGCCAGCAACCGGGATCGCACAGATACGCAGTATTTT.

CDR3 sequence (DNA): TGTGCCAGCAGCCAAGATACCCCGAGTGAAGCTTTCTTT. Protein: CASSQDTPSEAFF. The genes are TRBV3-1 (or the pseudogene TRBV3-2) and TRBJ1-1; D unclear. Trimming removed 0 bases from V and 7 bases from J, with 9 bases in between. The germline V gene encodes CDR1 LGHDT and CDR2 YNNKEL (reference sequence). The CDR3 sequence is 13 residues long.